A selection of T cell receptor beta chains follows, all from one sample in a study of blood T cell repertoires in COVID-19. This table comes from immunoSEQ multiplex PCR, and its TCRdb copy is limited to in-frame clones, with some not included. The sample lists about 92,000 clones, less than 85% occurring once. What was sequenced was peripheral blood. The source of these receptors is a man aged 50-59 years who had recovered from COVID-19. Each CDR3 is given with its conserved first and last residue. D genes are given only for firm matches. The size of a clone is reported for some rows only, either as once, few or many, or as a class for expanded clones.

TRBV11-2	TRBJ1-6	.	TRBD1	CASSWGQGLDSPLHF	TGTGCCAGCAGTTGGGGACAGGGTCTGGATTCACCCCTCCACTTT
TRBV29-1	TRBJ2-5	.	.	CSVTRQETQYF	TGCAGCGTGACAAGACAAGAGACCCAGTACTTC
TRBV7-2	TRBJ2-2	.	.	CASSPNSRGLHGELFF	TGTGCCAGCAGCCCCAACTCCCGCGGGCTCCACGGGGAGCTGTTTTTT
TRBV28	TRBJ2-7	.	.	CASSLWWRGQYEQYF	TGTGCCAGCAGTTTGTGGTGGAGGGGGCAGTACGAGCAGTACTTC
TRBV3-1/TRBV3-2	TRBJ2-2	.	.	CASSHRTALLFF	TGTGCCAGCAGCCACCGAACAGCTCTGCTGTTTTTT
TRBV7-8	TRBJ2-5	.	TRBD1	CASSLAGTEETQYF	TGTGCCAGCAGCTTAGCCGGGACAGAAGAGACCCAGTACTTC
TRBV29-1	TRBJ2-5	.	.	CSVSQGSETQYF	TGCAGCGTTTCTCAGGGTAGCGAGACCCAGTACTTC
TRBV3-1/TRBV3-2	TRBJ2-7	.	.	CASSAFDSSYEQYF	TGTGCCAGCAGCGCTTTCGACAGCTCCTACGAGCAGTACTTC
TRBV7-9	TRBJ2-7	once	TRBD1	CASSLGTGVYEQYF	TGTGCCAGCAGCTTAGGGACAGGGGTCTACGAGCAGTACTTC
TRBV24-1	TRBJ1-1	.	.	CATSDLSGRQGAFF	TGTGCCACCAGTGATTTATCGGGTCGGCAGGGTGCTTTCTTT
TRBV25-1	TRBJ2-3	.	.	CASSEQGDTQYF	TGTGCCAGCAGTGAACAGGGGGATACGCAGTATTTT
TRBV12-3/TRBV12-4	TRBJ2-7	once	TRBD1	CASSLTGQKEQYF	TGTGCCAGCAGTTTGACAGGGCAGAAGGAGCAGTACTTC
TRBV9	TRBJ1-1	.	.	CASSVGAGLATTEAFF	TGTGCCAGCAGCGTGGGGGCAGGGTTAGCGACCACTGAAGCTTTCTTT
TRBV11-2	TRBJ2-3	.	TRBD1	CASSLKGVDRGRFADTQYF	TGTGCCAGCAGCCTAAAAGGCGTGGACAGGGGGCGTTTTGCAGATACGCAGTATTTT
TRBV5-4	TRBJ1-2	many	.	CASSNPDSANYGYTF	TGTGCCAGCAGCAACCCGGACAGTGCTAACTATGGCTACACCTTC
TRBV5-6	TRBJ1-5	.	.	CASSLGRGRSGNQPQHF	TGTGCCAGCAGCTTGGGGCGGGGAAGGAGTGGCAATCAGCCCCAGCATTTT
TRBV3-1/TRBV3-2	TRBJ2-1	.	.	CASSQGGGRGYNEQFF	TGTGCCAGCAGCCAAGGAGGAGGGAGGGGGTACAATGAGCAGTTCTTC
TRBV6-4	TRBJ1-2	.	.	CASSTGYSNYGYTF	TGTGCCAGCAGTACAGGGTATTCTAACTATGGCTACACCTTC
TRBV3-1/TRBV3-2	TRBJ1-1	few	.	CASSQGANTEAFF	TGTGCCAGCAGCCAAGGAGCTAACACTGAAGCTTTCTTT
TRBV23-1	TRBJ1-4	.	.	CASSQILDSLNEKLFF	TGCGCCAGCAGTCAAATACTGGACAGCCTTAATGAAAAACTGTTTTTT
TRBV29-1	TRBJ2-1	once	.	CSVDRTDIRQYEQFF	TGCAGCGTTGACCGAACGGATATTAGACAGTATGAGCAGTTCTTC
TRBV5-1	TRBJ2-3	.	.	CASSLAVFTDTQYF	TGCGCCAGCAGCTTGGCGGTGTTCACAGATACGCAGTATTTT
TRBV19	TRBJ2-5	.	TRBD2	CASSILAGGTQYF	TGTGCCAGTAGTATCTTGGCGGGAGGGACCCAGTACTTC
TRBV11-3	TRBJ1-2	.	.	CASSLNQLQGMDYGYTF	TGTGCCAGCAGCTTGAACCAATTACAGGGCATGGACTATGGCTACACCTTC
TRBV28	TRBJ2-7	.	.	CASRTPATSYEQYF	TGTGCCAGCAGAACCCCGGCGACTAGCTACGAGCAGTACTTC
TRBV6-1	TRBJ2-3	.	.	CASSESAGWVPDTQYF	TGTGCCAGCAGTGAATCGGCAGGGTGGGTCCCAGATACGCAGTATTTT
TRBV6-2/TRBV6-3	TRBJ2-7	.	.	CASSLVGGYYEQYF	TGTGCCAGCAGTTTGGTTGGCGGATACTACGAGCAGTACTTC
TRBV6-2/TRBV6-3	TRBJ1-2	.	TRBD1	CASSSGTVINYGYTF	TGTGCCAGCAGTTCCGGGACAGTAATTAACTATGGCTACACCTTC
TRBV9	TRBJ2-2	.	TRBD1	CASSPRGTGGHTGELFF	TGTGCCAGCAGCCCCCGCGGGACAGGGGGCCACACCGGGGAGCTGTTTTTT
TRBV18	TRBJ1-1	.	TRBD1	CASSPGTVNTEAFF	TGTGCCAGCTCGCCCGGGACAGTGAACACTGAAGCTTTCTTT
TRBV19	TRBJ1-2	.	TRBD1	CASTGGFSYGYTF	TGTGCCAGTACAGGGGGCTTTTCATATGGCTACACCTTC
TRBV3-1/TRBV3-2	TRBJ2-7	.	TRBD2	CASSSASGTAYEQYF	TGTGCCAGCAGCTCAGCTAGCGGGACCGCCTACGAGCAGTACTTC
TRBV29-1	TRBJ1-5	.	TRBD1	CSVGTGVYGQPQHF	TGCAGCGTCGGGACAGGGGTCTATGGACAGCCCCAGCATTTT
TRBV5-5	TRBJ1-6	.	TRBD1	CASSLATNRGDSPLHF	TGTGCCAGCAGCTTGGCCACGAACAGGGGTGATTCACCCCTCCACTTT
TRBV5-1	TRBJ1-5	.	.	CASSLDDLNQPQHF	TGCGCCAGCAGCTTGGATGACTTAAATCAGCCCCAGCATTTT
TRBV27	TRBJ2-7	many	.	CASSLWGGHYEQYF	TGTGCCAGCAGTTTATGGGGGGGGCACTACGAGCAGTACTTC
TRBV2	TRBJ2-5	few	TRBD2	CASRDGGGRYQETQYF	TGTGCCAGCAGGGACGGGGGGGGCCGGTACCAAGAGACCCAGTACTTC
TRBV6-4	TRBJ2-1	.	TRBD1	CANCCHRGPVNNEQFF	TGTGCCAACTGTTGTCACAGGGGGCCCGTAAACAATGAGCAGTTCTTC
TRBV5-6	TRBJ2-5	.	.	CASSIVETQYF	TGTGCCAGCAGCATCGTTGAGACCCAGTACTTC
TRBV27	TRBJ2-7	many	.	CASSALSAQTTHEQYF	TGTGCCAGCAGTGCCCTTTCAGCCCAAACTACCCACGAGCAGTACTTC